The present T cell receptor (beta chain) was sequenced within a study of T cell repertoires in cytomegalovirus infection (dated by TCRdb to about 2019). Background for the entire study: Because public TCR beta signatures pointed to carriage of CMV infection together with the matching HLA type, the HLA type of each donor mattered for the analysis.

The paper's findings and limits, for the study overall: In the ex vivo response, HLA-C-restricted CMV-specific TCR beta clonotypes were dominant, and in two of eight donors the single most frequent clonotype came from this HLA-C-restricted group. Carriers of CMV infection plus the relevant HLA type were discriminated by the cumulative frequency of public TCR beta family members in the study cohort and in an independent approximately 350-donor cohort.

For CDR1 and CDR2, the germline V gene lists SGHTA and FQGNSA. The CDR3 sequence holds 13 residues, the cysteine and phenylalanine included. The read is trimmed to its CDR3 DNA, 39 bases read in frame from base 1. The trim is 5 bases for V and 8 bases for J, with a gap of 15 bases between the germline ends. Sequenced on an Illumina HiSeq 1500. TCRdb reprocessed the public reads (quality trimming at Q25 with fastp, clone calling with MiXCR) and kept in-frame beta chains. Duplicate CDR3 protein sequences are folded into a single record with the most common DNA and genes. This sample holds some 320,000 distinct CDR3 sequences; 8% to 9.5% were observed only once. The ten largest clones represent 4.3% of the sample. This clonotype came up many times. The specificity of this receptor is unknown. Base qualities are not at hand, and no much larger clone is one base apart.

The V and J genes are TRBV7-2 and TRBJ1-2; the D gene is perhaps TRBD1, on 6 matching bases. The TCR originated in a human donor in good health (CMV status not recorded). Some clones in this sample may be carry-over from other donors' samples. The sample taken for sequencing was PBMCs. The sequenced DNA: TGTGCCAGCAGCCTCGGGGGCCCCGAGGGCTACACCTTC. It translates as CASSLGGPEGYTF. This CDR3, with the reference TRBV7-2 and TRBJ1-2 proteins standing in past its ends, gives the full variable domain GAGVSQSPSNKVTEKGKDVELRCDPISGHTALYWYRQSLGQGLEFLIYFQGNSAPDKSGLPSDRFSAERTGGSVSTLTIQRTQQEDSAVYLCASSLGGPEGYTFGSGTRLTVV.